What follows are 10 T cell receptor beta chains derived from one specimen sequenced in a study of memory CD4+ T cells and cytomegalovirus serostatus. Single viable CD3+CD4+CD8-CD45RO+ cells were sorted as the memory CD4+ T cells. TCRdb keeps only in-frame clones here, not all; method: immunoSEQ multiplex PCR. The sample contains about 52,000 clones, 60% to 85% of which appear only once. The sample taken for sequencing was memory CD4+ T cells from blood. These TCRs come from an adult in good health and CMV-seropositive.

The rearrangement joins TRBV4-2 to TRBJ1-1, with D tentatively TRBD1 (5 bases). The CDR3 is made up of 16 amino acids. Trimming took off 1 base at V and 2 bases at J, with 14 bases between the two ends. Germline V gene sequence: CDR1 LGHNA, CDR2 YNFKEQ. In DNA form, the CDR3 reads TGTGCCAGCAGCCAAGGGGGGTTTGGTTTCAACACTGAAGCTTTCTTT. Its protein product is CASSQGGFGFNTEAFF.

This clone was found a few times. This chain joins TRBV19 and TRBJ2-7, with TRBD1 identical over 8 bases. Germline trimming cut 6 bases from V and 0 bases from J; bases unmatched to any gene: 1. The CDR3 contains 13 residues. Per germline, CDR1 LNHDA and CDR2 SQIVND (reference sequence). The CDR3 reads CASSGQGSYEQYF. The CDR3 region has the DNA TGTGCCAGTAGCGGACAGGGCTCCTACGAGCAGTACTTC.

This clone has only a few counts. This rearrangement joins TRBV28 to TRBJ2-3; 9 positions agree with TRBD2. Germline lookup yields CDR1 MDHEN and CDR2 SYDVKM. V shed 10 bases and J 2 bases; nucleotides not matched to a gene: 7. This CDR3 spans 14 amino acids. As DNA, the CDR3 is TGTGCCATCTCGACTAGCGGTTTCACAGATACGCAGTATTTT. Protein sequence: CAISTSGFTDTQYF.

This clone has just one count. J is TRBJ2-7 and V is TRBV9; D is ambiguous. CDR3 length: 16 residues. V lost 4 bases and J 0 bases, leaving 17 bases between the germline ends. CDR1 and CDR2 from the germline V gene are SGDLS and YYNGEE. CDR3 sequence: CASSYPAFHPSYEQYF. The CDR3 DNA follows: TGTGCCAGCAGCTACCCCGCCTTCCACCCCTCCTACGAGCAGTACTTC.

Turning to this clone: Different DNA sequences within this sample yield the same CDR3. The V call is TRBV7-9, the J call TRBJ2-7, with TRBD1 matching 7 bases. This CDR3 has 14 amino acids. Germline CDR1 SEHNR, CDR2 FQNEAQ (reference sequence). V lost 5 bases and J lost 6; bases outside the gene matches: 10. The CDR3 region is CASSLSSRGREQYF. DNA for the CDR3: TGTGCCAGCAGCCTATCGAGTAGGGGGCGCGAGCAGTACTTC.

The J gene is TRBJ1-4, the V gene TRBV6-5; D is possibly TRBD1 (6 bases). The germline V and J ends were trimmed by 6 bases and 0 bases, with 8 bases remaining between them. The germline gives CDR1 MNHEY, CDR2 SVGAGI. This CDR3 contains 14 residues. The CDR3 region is CASSRTATNEKLFF. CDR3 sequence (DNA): TGTGCCAGCAGCCGGACAGCAACTAATGAAAAACTGTTTTTT.

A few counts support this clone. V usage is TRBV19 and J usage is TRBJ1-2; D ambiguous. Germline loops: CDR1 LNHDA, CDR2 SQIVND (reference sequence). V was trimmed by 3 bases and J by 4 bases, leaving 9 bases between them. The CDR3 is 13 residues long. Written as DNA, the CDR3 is TGTGCCAGTAGTATTCCGGGCAGCTATGGCTACACCTTC. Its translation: CASSIPGSYGYTF. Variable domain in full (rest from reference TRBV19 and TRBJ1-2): DGGITQSPKYLFRKEGQNVTLSCEQNLNHDAMYWYRQDPGQGLRLIYYSQIVNDFQKGDIAEGYSVSREKKESFPLTVTSAQKNPTAFYLCASSIPGSYGYTFGSGTRLTVV.

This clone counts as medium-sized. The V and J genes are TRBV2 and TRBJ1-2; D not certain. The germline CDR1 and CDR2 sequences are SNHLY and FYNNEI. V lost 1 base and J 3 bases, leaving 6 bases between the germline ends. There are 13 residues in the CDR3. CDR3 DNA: TGTGCCAGCAGTGAAGGAGGTTACTATGGCTACACCTTC. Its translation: CASSEGGYYGYTF.

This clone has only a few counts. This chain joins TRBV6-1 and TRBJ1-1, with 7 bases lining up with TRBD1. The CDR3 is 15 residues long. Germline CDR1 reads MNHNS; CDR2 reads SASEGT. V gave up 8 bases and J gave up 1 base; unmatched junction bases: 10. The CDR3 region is CASRLATGPNTEAFF. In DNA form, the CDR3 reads TGTGCCAGCCGCCTCGCGACAGGGCCGAACACTGAAGCTTTCTTT.

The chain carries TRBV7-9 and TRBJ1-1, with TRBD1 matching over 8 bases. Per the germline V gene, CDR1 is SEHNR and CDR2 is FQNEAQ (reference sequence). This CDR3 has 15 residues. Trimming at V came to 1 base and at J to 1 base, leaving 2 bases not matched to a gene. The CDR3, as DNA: TGTGCCAGCAGCTTAGGGGACAGGCGGAACACTGAAGCTTTCTTT. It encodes CASSLGDRRNTEAFF.